The 11 T cell receptor beta chains presented below share a single source sample, sequenced in a study of T-cell memory formation after mild COVID-19. Each CDR3 protein gets one entry after TCRdb re-called the 5' RACE reads with MiXCR. The table lists around 260,000 distinct CDR3 sequences, about 16% of them singletons. The sequenced sample was PBMCs or a T cell subset sorted from them (not recorded which). These receptors originate from a man younger than 35 who had mild COVID-19 (a few samples of this study predate the infection). Cell type and time point are not known.

This clonotype was detected only a few times. This chain links TRBV10-2 with TRBJ2-3; a possible D gene is TRBD2 (6 bases). Deletions cut 3 bases from V and 2 bases from J, with 12 bases between. This CDR3 is 15 amino acids long. In germline, CDR1 is WSHSY, CDR2 SAAADI. CDR3 loop: CASSERGLVTDTQYF. CDR3 sequence (DNA): TGCGCCAGCAGTGAAAGGGGACTGGTCACAGATACGCAGTATTTT.

This clonotype was seen only a few times. CDR3: CATSRGGSGNTEAFF. CDR3 DNA sequence: TGTGCCACCAGCAGAGGGGGGTCTGGGAACACTGAAGCTTTCTTT. This chain connects TRBV15 to TRBJ1-1, with a tentative D call TRBD1 (5 bases). The CDR3 totals 15 residues. Germline loops: CDR1 LNHNV, CDR2 YYDKDF (reference sequence). With 1 base removed from V and 1 base from J, the gap between germline ends came to 10 bases.

This clonotype was observed many times. The chain is built from TRBV10-3 and TRBJ2-2; no reliable D call. This CDR3 region has 12 residues. The V gene lost 6 bases and the J gene lost 5 bases, with 7 bases spanning the gap. Germline values: CDR1 ENHRY, CDR2 SYGVKD. In DNA form, the CDR3 reads TGTGCCATCAGATTACAGACCGGGGAGCTGTTTTTT. This translates into CAIRLQTGELFF.

The rearrangement uses TRBV11-2 and TRBJ2-7; D perhaps matches TRBD1 (6 bases). This CDR3 spans 13 amino acids. The germline V gene encodes CDR1 SGHAT and CDR2 FQNNGV. Trimming took 4 bases from V and 4 from J, leaving 11 bases between them. The CDR3 region has the DNA TGTGCCAGCAGCTCCGGGACATATTACGAGCAGTACTTC. Translation: CASSSGTYYEQYF.

This chain uses TRBV11-2 with TRBJ1-2, with unresolved D. The CDR3 is 14 residues long. The germline V and J ends were trimmed by 1 base and 1 base, with 7 bases remaining between them. CDR1 and CDR2 (germline): SGHAT, FQNNGV. CDR3 sequence: CASSLAQHNYGYTF. In DNA form, the CDR3 reads TGTGCCAGCAGCTTAGCACAGCATAACTATGGCTACACCTTC.

The chain has TRBV4-3 and TRBJ1-1, with TRBD1 identical over 10 bases. The CDR3 loop spans 13 amino acids. Germline CDR1 and CDR2: LGHNA and YSLEER. V was pared by 6 bases and J by 6 bases, with 4 bases of the junction left unmatched. In nucleotides, the CDR3 is TGCGCCAGCAGACGGGACAGGGGTTCTGAAGCTTTCTTT. Its translation: CASRRDRGSEAFF.

This clonotype was observed a few times. This sequence joins TRBV20-1 and TRBJ2-4; the D is unclear. V was clipped by 0 bases and J by 6 bases, with 9 bases between them. Germline V CDR1 and CDR2: DFQATT, SNEGSKA (reference sequence). The CDR3 has 13 amino acids. CDR3 DNA: TGCAGTGCTAGAGATCATGATGGAAACATTCAGTACTTC. It specifies CSARDHDGNIQYF.

The V call is TRBV7-9, the J call TRBJ2-1, with 9 nucleotides matching TRBD2. This CDR3 is 15 amino acids long. Germline values: CDR1 SEHNR, CDR2 FQNEAQ (reference sequence). J was trimmed by 10 bases and V by 6 bases; bases with no gene match: 13. The CDR3 region is CASRSLRGAGGEQFF. The CDR3 coding sequence is TGTGCCAGCAGGAGCTTACGGGGTGCGGGAGGGGAGCAGTTCTTC.

This clonotype was seen a handful of times. The V and J genes are TRBV12-3 or TRBV12-4 and TRBJ1-2; D gene ambiguous. The length of the CDR3 is 13 residues. The V and J ends lost 4 bases and 4 bases respectively, with 10 bases between them. CDR3 in DNA: TGTGCCAGCAGTTCGGCCTGGGCCTATGGCTACACCTTC. This codes for CASSSAWAYGYTF.

This chain uses TRBV4-3 with TRBJ2-2; D not resolved. CDR3 length equals 14 residues. Trimming removed 0 bases at V and 4 bases at J, with 6 bases between. Germline V gene lookup returns CDR1 LGHNA and CDR2 YSLEER. CDR3 sequence (DNA): TGCGCCAGCAGCCAAGAGCTGGGCACCGGGGAGCTGTTTTTT. It codes for CASSQELGTGELFF.

This chain joins TRBV7-6 and TRBJ2-3; 8 bases fit TRBD2. Per the germline V gene, CDR1 is SGHVS and CDR2 is FNYEAQ. V dropped 1 base and J dropped 0; count of bases not matched to a gene: 6. CDR3 length: 17 amino acids. CDR3 in DNA: TGTGCCAGCAGCTTAGGGCCGGGGGGGACTAGCACAGATACGCAGTATTTT. Amino acids: CASSLGPGGTSTDTQYF.